The 11 T cell receptor beta chains in this list originate from one sample, sequenced in a study of molecular identifiers for immune sequencing clone quantification. Using its own MiXCR run on the PCR reads, TCRdb lists one record per CDR3 protein. This table has some 91,000 distinct CDR3 sequences, 24% appearing once. Sequencing input: naive CD8+ T cells from blood, with Jurkat cell RNA spiked in. Indicated subset: FACS-sorted CD8+CD4-CCR7+CD45RA+ naive T cells. The receptors derive from a human donor in good health. Some libraries in this study had Jurkat cell RNA spiked in.

V gene TRBV19 combines with J gene TRBJ2-1, with TRBD1 identical over 7 bases. This CDR3 region has 11 residues. Unmatched junction bases numbered 1, after V lost 8 bases and J lost 6 bases. The germline V gene has CDR1 LNHDA and CDR2 SQIVND (reference sequence). CDR3 amino acids: CASHRGNEQFF. In nucleotides, the CDR3 is TGTGCCAGTCACAGGGGCAATGAGCAGTTCTTC.

Concerning this clonotype itself: Since a much larger clone is just one base distant, this may be a read error. CDR3 sequence reads: CASSDNLAGELLF. The CDR3 DNA reads TGTGCCAGCAGTGACAATTTGGCCGGGGAGCTGTTATTT. The chain links TRBV6-2 or TRBV6-3 to TRBJ2-2; D might be TRBD2 (5 bases). The CDR3 is made up of 13 amino acids. Germline V gives CDR1 MNHEY, CDR2 SVGEGT.

Concerning this clonotype itself: A much larger clone differs from this one at a single base, so this may be a read error. The chain joins TRBV7-9 to TRBJ2-2; D remains ambiguous. CDR1 SEHNR and CDR2 FQNEAQ come from the germline V gene (reference sequence). This CDR3 is 14 amino acids long. V was clipped by 5 bases and J by 10 bases, with 17 bases between them. For the CDR3, the DNA is TGTGCCAGCAGCCCCCAACTGGGCCCCGAGGAGCTGTTTTTT. It is translated as CASSPQLGPEELFF. The full variable domain, completed using reference TRBV7-9 and TRBJ2-2, is DTGVSQNPRHKITKRGQNVTFRCDPISEHNRLYWYRQTLGQGPEFLTYFQNEAQLEKSRLLSDRFSAERPKGSFSTLEIQRTEQGDSAMYLCASSPQLGPEELFFGEGSRLTVL.

The table lists this clonotype with many counts. The chain combines TRBV19 with TRBJ2-3, with TRBD2 matching 8 bases. The CDR3 loop spans 14 amino acids. Germline lookup yields CDR1 LNHDA and CDR2 SQIVND (reference sequence). The V segment lost 4 bases and the J segment 6 bases; nucleotides outside the gene matches: 6. The CDR3 loop reads CASSTSGGSDTQYF. CDR3 nucleotides: TGTGCCAGTAGTACAAGCGGGGGATCGGATACGCAGTATTTT.

This clonotype occurred many times. The rearrangement joins TRBV6-2 or TRBV6-3 to TRBJ2-7; 7 bases are shared with TRBD1. Germline trimming cut 0 bases from V and 4 bases from J; bases unmatched to any gene: 3. Germline CDR1 reads MNHEY; CDR2 reads SVGEGT. The CDR3 totals 14 residues. CDR3 protein: CASSYSSGGYEQYF. In nucleotides, the CDR3 is TGTGCCAGCAGTTACTCGTCAGGGGGATACGAGCAGTACTTC.

In this sample, this clonotype turned up many times. This chain uses TRBV19 with TRBJ1-1; D might be TRBD1 (6 bases). Germline CDR1 is LNHDA and CDR2 is SQIVND (reference sequence). CDR3 length equals 16 residues. V lost 3 bases and J lost 0, with 14 bases in between. The CDR3, as DNA: TGTGCCAGTAGTATGGGACTCGGGGGCATGAACACTGAAGCTTTCTTT. Translated: CASSMGLGGMNTEAFF.

A note on this clonotype: A clone one base away is much larger, so this may be a read error. V gene TRBV5-6 combines with J gene TRBJ1-2, with D unclear. V shed 0 bases and J shed 0 bases, with 6 bases lying between them. The CDR3 spans 14 residues. CDR1 and CDR2 (germline): SGHDT, YYEEEE. As DNA, the CDR3 is TGTGCCAGCAGCTTGGAACAATCTAACTATGGCTACACCTTC. Translation gives CASSLEQSNYGYTF.

A remark on this clonotype: A much larger clone lies one base from this, so it may be a read error. V and J are TRBV4-1 and TRBJ2-1; 7 nucleotides line up with TRBD1. The CDR3 contains 17 residues. Germline loops: CDR1 MGHRA, CDR2 YSYEKL. CDR3 DNA sequence: TGCGCCAGCAGCCAGACCTGGCCGGGACAGCGGTACAATGAGCAGCTCTTC. Protein: CASSQTWPGQRYNEQLF.

Points on this clonotype: A much larger clone sits a single nucleotide away, making a read error possible. V is TRBV7-9 and J is TRBJ1-5; no clear D gene. CDR1 and CDR2 from the germline V gene are SEHNR and FQNEAQ (reference sequence). The CDR3 has 17 residues. This chain's CDR3 is CASSALPGVPGNRPQHF. In nucleotides, the CDR3 is TGTGCCAGCAGCGCCTTACCCGGGGTCCCGGGGAATCGGCCCCAGCATTTT.

This clonotype occurred many times. The chain employs TRBV5-1 and TRBJ2-7; 9 positions agree with TRBD1. Germline-derived CDR1 and CDR2 are SGHRS and YFSETQ. Unmatched junction bases numbered 7, after V lost 4 bases and J lost 2 bases. The CDR3 spans 15 residues. CDR3 sequence reads: CASSPGTGITYEQYF. The CDR3 DNA is TGCGCCAGCAGCCCAGGGACAGGGATAACCTACGAGCAGTACTTC.

A note on this clonotype: A read error may explain this, as a much larger clone is one base away. V gene TRBV28 combines with J gene TRBJ2-6, with D tentatively TRBD1 or TRBD2 (6 bases each). The CDR3 sequence is 15 residues long. Looked up from germline, CDR1 is MDHEN and CDR2 is SYDVKM. The CDR3 region is CAGSFRGPGANVLTF. The CDR3 nucleotides read TGTGCCGGCAGTTTTCGGGGGCCTGGGGCCAACGTCCTGACTTTC.